This TCR beta chain was obtained from a study of blood T cell repertoires in COVID-19. About the study: Specimens from acute and convalescent COVID-19 originated in the United States, Italy and Spain. Nucleic acid was either cDNA or gDNA, and it came from T cells, B-cell-depleted T cells, or PBMCs.

Measured with immunoSEQ multiplex PCR; TCRdb has only the in-frame clones, and not every one. The repertoire consists of about 270,000 clones, with approximately 85% occurring once and the leading ten covering over 7.5%. Germline loops: CDR1 GTSNPN, CDR2 SVGIG (reference sequence). V was trimmed by 2 bases and J by 0 bases, leaving 7 bases between them. CDR3 length equals 13 residues. To note about this clone: Within the sample, other DNA sequences also encode this same CDR3.

The chain joins TRBV30 to TRBJ1-1, with D possibly being TRBD1 (5 bases). The TCR comes from a woman aged 45-65 years with acute COVID-19. Source material: PBMCs or T cells enriched from blood (not recorded which). Written as DNA, the CDR3 is TGTGCCTGGAGTAGGGGCTTGAACACTGAAGCTTTCTTT. Amino acid sequence: CAWSRGLNTEAFF.